These T cell receptor beta chains were read from a single sample in a study of cytomegalovirus exposure and HLA in healthy donors. Assay used: immunoSEQ multiplex PCR; TCRdb lists only in-frame clones, some missing. The sample totals 70,000 to 100,000 clones. Sequencing was done on a sample of PBMCs. These receptors all come from a girl under 18 in good health and CMV-seropositive. CDR3s include the opening cysteine and the closing phenylalanine or tryptophan. The D gene is left open where the match is weak.

v_call	j_call	d_call	cdr3_nt	cdr3_aa
TRBV5-4	TRBJ1-4	TRBD1	TGTGCCAGCAGCCGCGGGACAGGAAACGAAAAACTGTTTTTT	CASSRGTGNEKLFF
TRBV29-1	TRBJ1-2	NA	TGCAGCGTTGAGGATGGGGAGGGTGGCTACACCTTC	CSVEDGEGGYTF
TRBV5-4	TRBJ2-6	NA	TGTGCCAGCAGCTTGGCTACAGGAAGCTCTGGGGCCAACGTCCTGACTTTC	CASSLATGSSGANVLTF
TRBV5-3	TRBJ2-2	NA	TGTGCCAGAAGCTACTACGGGGAGCTGTTTTTT	CARSYYGELFF
TRBV7-8	TRBJ1-5	TRBD1	TGTGCCAGCAGCTCTGGAGACAGGGGGAGCAATCAGCCCCAGCATTTT	CASSSGDRGSNQPQHF
TRBV5-5	TRBJ1-5	NA	TGTGCCAGCAGCTCCGGATCACAGAAAAATCAGCCCCAGCATTTT	CASSSGSQKNQPQHF
TRBV6-1	TRBJ1-6	TRBD1	TGTGCCATCCGCGGGACAGATAATTCACCCCTCCACTTT	CAIRGTDNSPLHF
TRBV18	TRBJ1-1	TRBD1	TGTGCCAGCTCACCACTGACAGGGTGGGACACTGAAGCTTTCTTT	CASSPLTGWDTEAFF
TRBV9	TRBJ2-3	TRBD2	TGTGCCAGCAGCGTAGGACTAGCGGGGTATACAGATACGCAGTATTTT	CASSVGLAGYTDTQYF
TRBV9	TRBJ1-1	NA	TGTGCCAGCAGCGCCTCAACACTGAACACTGAAGCTTTCTTT	CASSASTLNTEAFF
TRBV2	TRBJ1-4	TRBD1	TGTGCCAGCAGTGTTGGGACAGGGATTGAAAAACTGTTTTTT	CASSVGTGIEKLFF
TRBV18	TRBJ2-7	NA	TGTGCCAGCTCACCCACAGACAGGGACTGGGAGCAGTACTTC	CASSPTDRDWEQYF
TRBV30	TRBJ2-1	NA	TGTGCCTGGAGTGTACTAACGCACAATGAGCAGTTCTTC	CAWSVLTHNEQFF
TRBV7-8	TRBJ1-1	TRBD1	TGTGCCAGCAGCCCCGACAGGGGGCCCACTGAAGCTTTCTTT	CASSPDRGPTEAFF
TRBV5-1	TRBJ2-5	TRBD2	TGCGCCAGCAGCACGAACCTAGCGGGGCGACCGCAAGAGACCCAGTACTTC	CASSTNLAGRPQETQYF
TRBV7-9	TRBJ2-5	NA	TGTGCCAGCAGCTTAGTTGGTGCGGAGACCCAGTACTTC	CASSLVGAETQYF
TRBV6-1	TRBJ1-1	TRBD1	TGTGCCAGCAGTCCCCCAGGGGGGATGAACACTGAAGCTTTCTTT	CASSPPGGMNTEAFF
TRBV4-2	TRBJ1-6	TRBD1	TGTGCCAGCAGCCAAGGCAGGGACAGTAATTCACCCCTCCACTTT	CASSQGRDSNSPLHF
TRBV5-1	TRBJ1-1	NA	TGCGCCAGCAGCTTGGGGGGCGGGAACACTGAAGCTTTCTTT	CASSLGGGNTEAFF
TRBV6-1	TRBJ2-7	TRBD2	TGTGCCATCGGGGAGGGCTCCTACGAGCAGTACTTC	CAIGEGSYEQYF
TRBV28	TRBJ1-5	NA	TGTGCCAGCAGTTCGGGGGGGGGTCCGAGCAATCAGCCCCAGCATTTT	CASSSGGGPSNQPQHF
TRBV16	TRBJ2-7	NA	TGTGCCAGCAGTCACGGACAGTCCTACGAGCAGTACTTC	CASSHGQSYEQYF
TRBV18	TRBJ2-7	NA	TGTGCCAGCTCACCCAAGAGCGATGTCGCCTACGAGCAGTACTTC	CASSPKSDVAYEQYF
TRBV7-9	TRBJ2-3	NA	TGTGCCAGCAGCTCTCTGGGGGGAGAGCAGTATTTT	CASSSLGGEQYF
TRBV6-5	TRBJ2-5	NA	TGTGCCAGCATGCAGGGTGAGACCCAGTACTTC	CASMQGETQYF
TRBV13	TRBJ1-5	TRBD1	TGTGCCAGCAGCCAGGGGGACCAGCCCCAGCATTTT	CASSQGDQPQHF
TRBV2	TRBJ2-1	TRBD1	TGTGCCAGCCGACAGGGCAATGAGCAGTTCTTC	CASRQGNEQFF
TRBV12-5	TRBJ2-1	TRBD2	TGTGCTAGTGGTTTCTCCGGGGGGGCACTGTACAATGAGCAGTTCTTC	CASGFSGGALYNEQFF
TRBV29-1	TRBJ2-2	NA	TGCAGCGTTGATAGAACGAACACCGGGGAGCTGTTTTTT	CSVDRTNTGELFF
TRBV14	TRBJ1-1	NA	TGTGCCAGCAGCCGAGGACTGAGCACTGAAGCTTTCTTT	CASSRGLSTEAFF
TRBV28	TRBJ1-1	NA	TGTGCCAGCAGCATTACAGTTCCGAACACTGAAGCTTTCTTT	CASSITVPNTEAFF
TRBV7-9	TRBJ1-5	NA	TGTGCCAGCAGCTTATGGGCAGACAATCAGCCCCAGCATTTT	CASSLWADNQPQHF
TRBV29-1	TRBJ2-3	NA	TGCAGCGTTGGACTACGGGCGACAGATACGCAGTATTTT	CSVGLRATDTQYF
TRBV7-2	TRBJ2-5	TRBD2	TGTGCCAGCAGCTTAGGTAGCGGGATACTCCAGGAGACCCAGTACTTC	CASSLGSGILQETQYF
TRBV21-1	TRBJ2-7	NA	TGTGCCAGCAGCAATGTTGGAAGAGGGTTTAGCTCCTACGAGCAGTACTTC	CASSNVGRGFSSYEQYF
TRBV6-5	TRBJ1-1	NA	TGTGCCAGCAGTTACCTGGAGAGGGCGGCTTTCTTT	CASSYLERAAFF
TRBV4-2	TRBJ2-5	TRBD2	TGTGCCAGCAGCCAAGAAGTAAGCGGGGGGGCACTCCAAGAGACCCAGTACTTC	CASSQEVSGGALQETQYF
TRBV2	TRBJ2-1	TRBD2	TGTGCCAGCAGTGAGTCTAGCGGGGGGGATGAGCAGTTCTTC	CASSESSGGDEQFF
TRBV4-2	TRBJ2-5	NA	TGTGCCAGCAGCCAAGGACAACAAGAGACCCAGTACTTC	CASSQGQQETQYF
TRBV7-2	TRBJ1-1	NA	TGTGCCAGCAGCTTAGCTAGGGGCACTGAAGCTTTCTTT	CASSLARGTEAFF
TRBV10-3	TRBJ2-5	NA	TGTGCCATCAGGCGGTCAGGGGAAGGTCTAGAGACCCAGTACTTC	CAIRRSGEGLETQYF
TRBV20-1	TRBJ2-3	NA	TGCAGTGCTAGAGAAGAGACGCAGTATTTT	CSAREETQYF
TRBV18	TRBJ1-1	NA	TGTGCCAGCTCACCGTCCGGTCCCTCGAACACTGAAGCTTTCTTT	CASSPSGPSNTEAFF
TRBV4-3	TRBJ2-3	TRBD2	TGCGCCAGCAGCCACGGACTAGCGGGGGGGCGGCAAGATACGCAGTATTTT	CASSHGLAGGRQDTQYF
TRBV10-3	TRBJ2-3	NA	TGTGCCATCAGTGACGGGATCCCCTACGAATATTTT	CAISDGIPYEYF
TRBV5-4	TRBJ1-1	TRBD1	TGTGCCAGCAGCTTGGACAGGGGTAACACTGAAGCTTTCTTT	CASSLDRGNTEAFF
TRBV5-4	TRBJ2-5	NA	TGTGCCAGCAGCTTCAGGGGTTATGAGACCCAGTACTTC	CASSFRGYETQYF
TRBV5-4	TRBJ2-1	TRBD1	TGTGCCAGCAGTCCCCCTGAGGGGGCCCTGAGTAATGAGCAGTTCTTC	CASSPPEGALSNEQFF
TRBV7-6	TRBJ1-6	NA	TGTGCCAGCAGCCCCGCCGGCTGGGGGCAGGGCAATTCACCCCTCCACTTT	CASSPAGWGQGNSPLHF
TRBV4-1	TRBJ1-2	NA	TGCGCCAGCAGCCAAGGTTTACCGAGATATGGCTACACCTTC	CASSQGLPRYGYTF
TRBV11-3	TRBJ2-3	TRBD2	TGTGCCAGCAGCTTATCCCGGACTAGCGGAGACCATTCTAGCACAGATACGCAGTATTTT	CASSLSRTSGDHSSTDTQYF
TRBV7-6	TRBJ2-1	TRBD2	TGTGCCAGCAGCTTGAAAGCGGGGGCCTTCTACAATGAGCAGTTCTTC	CASSLKAGAFYNEQFF
TRBV13	TRBJ2-2	NA	TGTGCCAGCAGCTCGGGCCCCGGGACACTTAACACCGGGGAGCTGTTTTTT	CASSSGPGTLNTGELFF
TRBV19	TRBJ1-2	TRBD1	TGTGCCAGTACTCTCGGACAGGGAGGTGGCTACACCTTC	CASTLGQGGGYTF
TRBV6-6	TRBJ1-1	NA	TGTGCCAGTTCTAGGGGGGGCACTGAAGCTTTCTTT	CASSRGGTEAFF
TRBV19	TRBJ2-4	NA	TGTGCCAGTAGTTCCCGACAGGCAACTCTTCTAGACATTCAGTACTTC	CASSSRQATLLDIQYF
TRBV27	TRBJ2-1	NA	TGTGCCAGCAGTTTTCGGAGGGGGGGCAATGAGCAGTTCTTC	CASSFRRGGNEQFF
TRBV18	TRBJ2-7	TRBD1	TGTGCCAGCTCACCACGACAGGGATCCGAGCAGTACTTC	CASSPRQGSEQYF
TRBV30	TRBJ2-5	NA	TGTGCCTGGAGTGAGACATCCGCGGGGACCCAGTACTTC	CAWSETSAGTQYF